The 32 T cell receptor beta chains below all came from one sample that was sequenced in a study of PD-1 blockade in classical Hodgkin lymphoma (dated by TCRdb to 2020 to 2021). The library was obtained by the immunoSEQ multiplex PCR assay. This immuneACCESS table, as held by TCRdb, lists in-frame sequences with V and J called but not all clones. Of the missing ones, under half trace to an unresolved V gene in checked studies; the others have no known cause. This sample lists tens of thousands of clones; roughly 91% were detected once. The ten largest clones represent 6.5% to 8% of the sample. Per the publication, the time point label means: cycle 1 day 1 (C1D1), immediately before nivolumab initiation. Relapse after autologous stem cell transplantation had occurred in all trial patients, and cohorts A, B and C were distinguished by prior brentuximab vedotin exposure. The sequencing here drew on peripheral blood mononuclear cells (PBMCs), taken at baseline. The receptors were gathered from a human donor with classical Hodgkin lymphoma.

The V gene is TRBV9, the J gene TRBJ2-3, with unresolved D. The CDR3 is 14 amino acids. The V gene lost 0 bases and the J gene lost 3 bases, with 8 bases spanning the gap. Germline CDR1 reads SGDLS; CDR2 reads YYNGEE. In DNA, the CDR3 is TGTGCCAGCAGCGTAGTCCGGAATACAGATACGCAGTATTTT. The encoded protein is CASSVVRNTDTQYF.

This chain links TRBV5-4 with TRBJ1-6; TRBD1 is a possible D gene (6 bases). Trimming removed 0 bases from V and 4 bases from J, with 8 bases in between. Per the germline V gene, CDR1 is SGHNT and CDR2 is YYREEE (reference sequence). This CDR3 region has 15 residues. The CDR3 here is CASSLAQGYNSPLHF. The DNA of the CDR3 is TGTGCCAGCAGCTTGGCACAGGGATATAATTCACCCCTCCACTTT.

This clone was seen just once. The V call is TRBV2, the J call TRBJ1-1; D perhaps matches TRBD1 (5 bases). Germline CDR1 SNHLY, CDR2 FYNNEI. The ends were cut back, 6 bases at V and 0 bases at J, with 17 bases in the middle. The CDR3 is 16 residues long. The CDR3 loop is CASRRVLGEMNTEAFF. The CDR3 coding sequence is TGTGCCAGCAGGAGGGTCCTGGGGGAGATGAACACTGAAGCTTTCTTT.

The V and J genes are TRBV10-3 and TRBJ2-5; 8 bases line up with TRBD2. Germline trimming cut 10 bases from V and 5 bases from J; bases unmatched to any gene: 3. The CDR3 has 11 residues. Germline V CDR1 and CDR2: ENHRY, SYGVKD. Here the CDR3 DNA reads TGTGCCACCCGCGGGGGGGAGACCCAGTACTTC. Translation gives CATRGGETQYF.

This clone occurred a few times. The chain uses TRBV9 and TRBJ2-3; D is possibly TRBD2 (6 bases). V shed 7 bases and J shed 4 bases, with 16 bases lying between them. Germline V gene sequence: CDR1 SGDLS, CDR2 YYNGEE. The CDR3 has 14 amino acids. CDR3 protein: CASGGANSPDTQYF. Written as DNA, the CDR3 is TGTGCCAGCGGAGGGGCGAACTCCCCAGATACGCAGTATTTT.

The rearrangement joins TRBV6-1 to TRBJ2-7; D is perhaps TRBD1 or TRBD2 (5 bases each). The CDR3 has 11 amino acids. CDR1 MNHNS and CDR2 SASEGT come from the germline V gene. The V gene lost 6 bases and the J gene lost 9 bases, with 12 bases spanning the gap. The CDR3 sequence is CASRYQGVQYF. CDR3 DNA sequence: TGTGCCAGCAGGTATCAGGGAGTGCAGTACTTC.

The chain combines TRBV4-2 with TRBJ2-2; D perhaps matches TRBD1 (6 bases). Germline CDR1 LGHNA, CDR2 YNFKEQ. V dropped 0 bases and J dropped 4 bases, with 15 bases sitting between them. CDR3 length equals 17 residues. This CDR3 reads CASSQDRGGSFTGELFF. CDR3 nucleotides: TGTGCCAGCAGCCAAGATCGTGGGGGCAGTTTCACCGGGGAGCTGTTTTTT.

The chain couples TRBV27 to TRBJ1-4; D gene ambiguous. Trimming left V 6 bases short and J 12 bases short, with 8 bases between. Germline CDR1 MNHEY, CDR2 SMNVEV (reference sequence). The CDR3 spans 10 residues. The CDR3 loop reads CASSPAELFF. The CDR3 DNA is TGTGCCAGCAGCCCCGCCGAACTGTTTTTT.

This clone was seen a single time. This chain connects TRBV29-1 to TRBJ2-7; the D is unclear. Trimming removed 4 bases at V and 2 bases at J, with 9 bases between. The CDR3 runs to 12 residues. Germline values: CDR1 SQVTM, CDR2 ANQGSEA. The CDR3 coding sequence is TGCAGCGTTGCAGCCCGGCCCTACGAGCAGTACTTC. This translates into CSVAARPYEQYF.

V usage is TRBV5-6 and J usage is TRBJ1-1; D unclear. CDR3 size: 17 residues. Germline CDR1 and CDR2: SGHDT and YYEEEE. The ends were cut back, 0 bases at V and 1 base at J, with 16 bases in the middle. CDR3 region: CASSLGLVGQRNTEAFF. In nucleotides, the CDR3 is TGTGCCAGCAGCTTGGGTTTAGTTGGGCAGAGGAACACTGAAGCTTTCTTT.

This chain joins TRBV5-1 and TRBJ1-3, with D unclear. Germline V gives CDR1 SGHRS, CDR2 YFSETQ. The length of the CDR3 is 15 residues. V was cut by 0 bases and J by 0 bases, with 7 bases left in between. The CDR3: CASSLDRPSGNTIYF. Written as DNA, the CDR3 is TGCGCCAGCAGCTTGGACAGACCCTCTGGAAACACCATATATTTT.

The chain is built from TRBV6-5 and TRBJ1-4; a weak D match, TRBD1 (6 bases). The CDR3 spans 15 residues. CDR1 and CDR2 from the germline V gene are MNHEY and SVGAGI. V was trimmed by 7 bases and J by 3 bases, leaving 15 bases between them. This chain's CDR3 is CASTTGQLSNEKLFF. Here the CDR3 DNA reads TGTGCCAGCACCACCGGACAGCTTTCTAATGAAAAACTGTTTTTT.

This chain's CDR3 is CASSLWQGVGYTF. The DNA of the CDR3 is TGTGCCAGCAGCTTGTGGCAGGGTGTCGGCTACACCTTC. This rearrangement joins TRBV5-4 to TRBJ1-2, with D possibly being TRBD1 (5 bases). Germline-derived CDR1 and CDR2 are SGHNT and YYREEE (reference sequence). This CDR3 is 13 amino acids long. Trimming removed 1 base at V and 8 bases at J, with 12 bases between.

The genes are TRBV2 and TRBJ2-7; D gene ambiguous. The germline V and J ends were trimmed by 7 bases and 1 base, with 14 bases remaining between them. Germline values: CDR1 SNHLY, CDR2 FYNNEI. The CDR3 totals 14 residues. CDR3 DNA sequence: TGTGCCAGCACCCCGACTCTACTGTCCTACGAGCAGTACTTC. It is translated as CASTPTLLSYEQYF.

The chain combines TRBV5-1 with TRBJ2-3, with 7 bases that match TRBD1. Per germline, CDR1 SGHRS and CDR2 YFSETQ. The CDR3 has 15 amino acids. The ends lost 0 bases at V and 2 bases at J; junction bases unmatched: 3. The CDR3 bases are TGCGCCAGCAGCTTGGCGGGACAGTTCACAGATACGCAGTATTTT. It encodes CASSLAGQFTDTQYF.

This sequence joins TRBV2 and TRBJ2-5; TRBD1 agrees at 10 bases. The V and J ends lost 7 bases and 5 bases, in that order; junction bases with no gene match: 7. This CDR3 region has 14 residues. In germline, CDR1 is SNHLY, CDR2 FYNNEI. The CDR3 sequence is CASTRDRGRETQYF. The CDR3 bases are TGTGCCAGCACCCGAGACAGGGGGCGGGAGACCCAGTACTTC.

This chain joins TRBV6-1 and TRBJ2-3, with D tentatively TRBD2 (7 bases). The V end was cut by 6 bases, the J end by 3 bases, with 16 bases between. This CDR3 has 15 residues. The germline gives CDR1 MNHNS, CDR2 SASEGT. CDR3 in DNA: TGTGCCAGCAGCAAAGGGGGGGGCTTAACAGATACGCAGTATTTT. This codes for CASSKGGGLTDTQYF.

The rearrangement uses TRBV7-3 and TRBJ2-3; tentative D call: TRBD1 (6 bases). With 6 bases removed from V and 4 bases from J, the gap between germline ends came to 11 bases. CDR3 length: 13 amino acids. The germline V gene has CDR1 SGHTA and CDR2 FQGTGA. The CDR3 here is CASRQGGADTQYF. The CDR3 nucleotides are TGTGCCAGCAGACAGGGTGGCGCAGATACGCAGTATTTT.

This clone was observed a single time. This rearrangement joins TRBV29-1 to TRBJ1-1, with TRBD1 matching over 12 bases. J gave up 3 bases and V 7 bases, and 18 bases lay outside the gene matches. This CDR3 region has 18 residues. Germline lookup yields CDR1 SQVTM and CDR2 ANQGSEA. CDR3 sequence: CSDGETWGTGGRDTEAFF. The CDR3 DNA reads as TGCAGCGACGGCGAAACATGGGGGACAGGGGGCAGGGACACTGAAGCTTTCTTT.

The chain's CDR3 is CASSLGIQGWNTGELFF. The CDR3 DNA reads as TGTGCCAGCAGCTTAGGAATACAGGGGTGGAACACCGGGGAGCTGTTTTTT. This sequence joins TRBV7-8 and TRBJ2-2; 7 bases map to TRBD1. The germline V gene encodes CDR1 SGHVS and CDR2 FQNEAQ. V was pared by 1 base and J by 1 base, with 6 bases of the junction left unmatched. CDR3 size: 17 residues. Filled out from reference TRBV7-8 and TRBJ2-2, the complete variable domain reads GAGVSQSPRYKVAKRGQDVALRCDPISGHVSLFWYQQALGQGPEFLTYFQNEAQLDKSGLPSDRFFAERPEGSVSTLKIQRTQQEDSAVYLCASSLGIQGWNTGELFFGEGSRLTVL.

DNA of the CDR3: TGTGCCAGCAGCGACGAGGGGGGGCGGTATGGCTACACCTTC. This codes for CASSDEGGRYGYTF. This chain connects TRBV2 to TRBJ1-2, with D possibly being TRBD1 (6 bases). The CDR3 is 14 amino acids. Germline V gene lookup returns CDR1 SNHLY and CDR2 FYNNEI. Trimming cost V 6 bases and J 5 bases, with 16 bases left between them.

The chain carries TRBV15 and TRBJ1-2; TRBD1 agrees at 8 bases. The V gene's germline CDR1 is LNHNV and CDR2 YYDKDF (reference sequence). This CDR3 contains 18 residues. Trimming cost V 3 bases and J 5 bases; bases outside gene matches: 17. CDR3 region: CATSRGGIGQGEGYGYTF. CDR3 bases: TGTGCCACCAGCAGGGGGGGAATAGGACAGGGTGAGGGATATGGCTACACCTTC.

The rearrangement links TRBV5-6 to TRBJ1-2; tentative D call: TRBD1 (5 bases). The CDR3 loop spans 14 amino acids. From germline, CDR1 is SGHDT and CDR2 YYEEEE. The V and J ends lost 4 bases and 4 bases respectively, with 14 bases between them. CDR3 nucleotide sequence: TGTGCCAGCAGCCTTCAGGGTGTGGGCTATGGCTACACCTTC. Translated: CASSLQGVGYGYTF.

This clone was detected once. J is TRBJ2-5 and V is TRBV2; TRBD1 might be the D (6 bases). This CDR3 is built from 13 residues. Between the trimmed V and J ends, which lost 7 bases and 5 bases, there was a span of 14 bases. Germline V gene lookup returns CDR1 SNHLY and CDR2 FYNNEI. The CDR3 spells CASKTGFGETQYF. DNA of the CDR3: TGTGCCAGCAAAACAGGGTTTGGGGAGACCCAGTACTTC.

The genes are TRBV4-2 and TRBJ2-3; D ambiguous. CDR3 length equals 13 residues. V lost 0 bases, J lost 6 bases, and 7 bases lay in between. Germline V gene sequence: CDR1 LGHNA, CDR2 YNFKEQ. CDR3 nucleotide sequence: TGTGCCAGCAGCCAAGACCGCCGGGATACGCAGTATTTT. This codes for CASSQDRRDTQYF.

The chain links TRBV4-1 to TRBJ1-2; TRBD1 agrees at 9 bases. Trimming took 2 bases from V and 6 from J; bases not matched to a gene: 4. The germline gives CDR1 MGHRA, CDR2 YSYEKL. The CDR3 sequence is 14 residues long. For the CDR3, the DNA is TGCGCCAGCAGCCAATCGGACAGGGGCGATGGCTACACCTTC. This sequence encodes CASSQSDRGDGYTF.

J is TRBJ2-1 and V is TRBV19; D tentatively fits TRBD1 or TRBD2 (5 bases each). In germline, CDR1 is LNHDA, CDR2 SQIVND (reference sequence). CDR3 size: 15 residues. The germline V and J ends were trimmed by 7 bases and 8 bases, with 21 bases remaining between them. In DNA, the CDR3 is TGTGCCAGTATTCCCGGGGCTAGCAATGCCCATGAGCAGTTCTTC. This translates into CASIPGASNAHEQFF.

The V call is TRBV30, the J call TRBJ1-1; D unclear. V was trimmed by 5 bases and J by 10 bases, leaving 17 bases between them. This CDR3 spans 12 amino acids. CDR1 is GTSNPN, CDR2 SVGIG, per germline (reference sequence). For the CDR3, the DNA is TGTGCCTGGTCCTACAATGCTCCCTCAGCTTTCTTT. It yields the protein CAWSYNAPSAFF.

This chain connects TRBV7-9 to TRBJ1-2; TRBD1 matches 9 bases. From germline, CDR1 is SEHNR and CDR2 FQNEAQ (reference sequence). This CDR3 is built from 14 residues. J lost 3 bases, V lost 1 base, and 0 bases had no gene match. CDR3 loop: CASSLGQGDYGYTF. The CDR3 coding sequence is TGTGCCAGCAGCTTAGGACAGGGGGACTATGGCTACACCTTC.

The gene calls are TRBV2 and TRBJ2-5, with 9 bases identical to TRBD2. Germline V gene lookup returns CDR1 SNHLY and CDR2 FYNNEI. The V segment lost 5 bases and the J segment 1 base; nucleotides outside the gene matches: 5. The CDR3 is 15 amino acids. The CDR3 nucleotides read TGTGCCAGCAGTCGGACTAGCGTAGGCCAAGAGACCCAGTACTTC. It codes for CASSRTSVGQETQYF.

This clone has just one count. The genes are TRBV2 and TRBJ1-5; 9 bases align to TRBD1. After removal of 4 bases from V and 7 bases from J, the junction contained 11 bases not matched to a gene. The CDR3 covers 16 residues. Germline V gene data show CDR1 as SNHLY and CDR2 as FYNNEI. This chain's CDR3 is CASSVILDRGEQPQHF. CDR3 sequence (DNA): TGTGCCAGCAGTGTGATCTTGGACAGGGGTGAACAGCCCCAGCATTTT.

In this sample, this clone turned up once. This sequence joins TRBV27 and TRBJ2-3, with D perhaps TRBD1 (5 bases). CDR3 length: 16 amino acids. Germline CDR1 is MNHEY and CDR2 is SMNVEV (reference sequence). Trimming took 2 bases from V and 2 from J, leaving 14 bases between them. The CDR3 nucleotides read TGTGCCAGCAGTTTAACGGGTAGGGGCAACACAGATACGCAGTATTTT. It translates to CASSLTGRGNTDTQYF.